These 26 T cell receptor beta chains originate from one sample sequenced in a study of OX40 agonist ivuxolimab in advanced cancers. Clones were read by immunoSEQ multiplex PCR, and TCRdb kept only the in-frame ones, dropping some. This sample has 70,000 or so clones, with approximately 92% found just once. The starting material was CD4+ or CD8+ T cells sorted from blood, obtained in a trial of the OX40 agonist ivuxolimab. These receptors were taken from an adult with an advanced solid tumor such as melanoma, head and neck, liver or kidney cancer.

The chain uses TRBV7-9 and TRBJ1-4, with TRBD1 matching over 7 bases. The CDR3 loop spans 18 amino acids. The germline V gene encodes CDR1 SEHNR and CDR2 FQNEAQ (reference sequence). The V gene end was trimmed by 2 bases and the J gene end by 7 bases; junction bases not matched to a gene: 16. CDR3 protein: CASSLTRGAERRGEKLFF. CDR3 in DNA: TGTGCCAGCAGCTTAACCAGGGGGGCTGAACGGCGTGGTGAAAAACTGTTTTTT.

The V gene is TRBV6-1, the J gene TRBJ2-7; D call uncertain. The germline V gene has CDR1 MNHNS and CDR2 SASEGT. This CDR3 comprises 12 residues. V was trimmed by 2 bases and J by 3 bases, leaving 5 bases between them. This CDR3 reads CASSEINYEQYF. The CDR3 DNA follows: TGTGCCAGCAGTGAAATCAACTACGAGCAGTACTTC.

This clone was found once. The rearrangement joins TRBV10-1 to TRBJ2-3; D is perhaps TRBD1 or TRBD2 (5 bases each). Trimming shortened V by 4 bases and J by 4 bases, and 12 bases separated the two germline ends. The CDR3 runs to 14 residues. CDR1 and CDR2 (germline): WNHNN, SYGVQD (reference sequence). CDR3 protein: CASSGPQGADTQYF. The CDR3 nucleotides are TGCGCCAGCAGTGGACCTCAGGGAGCAGATACGCAGTATTTT.

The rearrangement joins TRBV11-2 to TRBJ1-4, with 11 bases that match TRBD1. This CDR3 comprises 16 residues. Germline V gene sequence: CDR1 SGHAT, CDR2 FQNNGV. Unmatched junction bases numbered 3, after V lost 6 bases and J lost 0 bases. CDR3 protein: CASRPGQGATNEKLFF. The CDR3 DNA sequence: TGTGCCAGCAGACCGGGACAGGGGGCAACTAATGAAAAACTGTTTTTT.

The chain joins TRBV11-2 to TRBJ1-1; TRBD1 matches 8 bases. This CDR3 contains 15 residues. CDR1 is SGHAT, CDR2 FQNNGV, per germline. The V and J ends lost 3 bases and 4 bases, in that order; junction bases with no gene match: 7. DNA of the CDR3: TGTGCCAGCAGCTTCATTCAGGGGGCGCGCACTGAAGCTTTCTTT. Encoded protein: CASSFIQGARTEAFF. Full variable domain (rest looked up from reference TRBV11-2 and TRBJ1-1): EAGVAQSPRYKIIEKRQSVAFWCNPISGHATLYWYQQILGQGPKLLIQFQNNGVVDDSQLPKDRFSAERLKGVDSTLKIQPAKLEDSAVYLCASSFIQGARTEAFFGQGTRLTVV.

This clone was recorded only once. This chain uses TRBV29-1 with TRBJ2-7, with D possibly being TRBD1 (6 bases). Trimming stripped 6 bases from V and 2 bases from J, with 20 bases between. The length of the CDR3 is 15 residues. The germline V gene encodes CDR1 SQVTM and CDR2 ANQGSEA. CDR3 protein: CSVAPGQSFPYEQYF. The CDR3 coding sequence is TGCAGCGTAGCCCCGGGACAAAGCTTTCCCTACGAGCAGTACTTC.

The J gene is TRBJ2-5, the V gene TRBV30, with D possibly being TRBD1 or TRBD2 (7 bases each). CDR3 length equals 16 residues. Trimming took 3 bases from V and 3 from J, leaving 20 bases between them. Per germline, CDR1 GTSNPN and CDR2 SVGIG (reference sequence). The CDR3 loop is CAWSRGRVMIEETQYF. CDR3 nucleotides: TGTGCCTGGAGCAGGGGGAGGGTAATGATAGAAGAGACCCAGTACTTC.

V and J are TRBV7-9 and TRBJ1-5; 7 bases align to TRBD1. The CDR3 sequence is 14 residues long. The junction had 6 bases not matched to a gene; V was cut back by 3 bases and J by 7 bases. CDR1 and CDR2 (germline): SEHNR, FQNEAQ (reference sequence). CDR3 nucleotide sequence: TGTGCCAGCAGCTTCCAAGGGGGCGGACAGCCCCAGCATTTT. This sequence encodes CASSFQGGGQPQHF.

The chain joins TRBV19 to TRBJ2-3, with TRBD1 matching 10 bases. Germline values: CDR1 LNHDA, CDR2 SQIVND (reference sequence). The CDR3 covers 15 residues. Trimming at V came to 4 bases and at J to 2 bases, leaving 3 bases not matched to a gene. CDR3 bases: TGTGCCAGTAGTAAGACAGGGGGCATCACAGATACGCAGTATTTT. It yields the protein CASSKTGGITDTQYF.

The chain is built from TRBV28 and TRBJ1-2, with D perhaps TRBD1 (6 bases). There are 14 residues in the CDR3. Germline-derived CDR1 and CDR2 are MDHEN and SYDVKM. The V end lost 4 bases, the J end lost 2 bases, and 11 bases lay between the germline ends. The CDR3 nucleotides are TGTGCCAGCAGTTCTGGGGGCGCGAACTATGGCTACACCTTC. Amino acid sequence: CASSSGGANYGYTF.

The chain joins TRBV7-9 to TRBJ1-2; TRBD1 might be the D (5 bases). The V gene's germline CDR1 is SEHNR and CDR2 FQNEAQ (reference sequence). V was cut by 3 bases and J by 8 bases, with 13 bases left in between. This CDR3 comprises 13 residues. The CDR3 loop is CASSLTDTWGYTF. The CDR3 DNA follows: TGTGCCAGCAGCTTGACAGACACCTGGGGCTACACCTTC.

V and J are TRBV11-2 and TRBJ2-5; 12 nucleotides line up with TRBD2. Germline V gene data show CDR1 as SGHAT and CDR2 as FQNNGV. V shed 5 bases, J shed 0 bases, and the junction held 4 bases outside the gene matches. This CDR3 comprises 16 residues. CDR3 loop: CASSLLAGGHQETQYF. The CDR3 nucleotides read TGTGCCAGCAGCCTACTAGCGGGGGGACACCAAGAGACCCAGTACTTC.

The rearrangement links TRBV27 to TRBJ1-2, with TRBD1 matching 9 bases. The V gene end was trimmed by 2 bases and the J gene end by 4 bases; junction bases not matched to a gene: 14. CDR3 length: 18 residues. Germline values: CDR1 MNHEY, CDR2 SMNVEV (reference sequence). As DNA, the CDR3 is TGTGCCAGCAGTTTACCCAGAACCGGGACAGGGCGCGGCTATGGCTACACCTTC. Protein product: CASSLPRTGTGRGYGYTF.

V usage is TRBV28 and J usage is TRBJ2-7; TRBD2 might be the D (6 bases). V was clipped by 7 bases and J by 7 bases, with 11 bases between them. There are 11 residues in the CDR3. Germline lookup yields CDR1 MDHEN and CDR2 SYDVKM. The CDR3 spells CASKGAGEQYF. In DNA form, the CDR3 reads TGTGCCAGCAAAGGGGCGGGGGAGCAGTACTTC. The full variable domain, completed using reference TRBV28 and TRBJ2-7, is DVKVTQSSRYLVKRTGEKVFLECVQDMDHENMFWYRQDPGLGLRLIYFSYDVKMKEKGDIPEGYSVSREKKERFSLILESASTNQTSMYLCASKGAGEQYFGPGTRLTVT.

This CDR3 reads CASSLGRTFPYEQYF. The CDR3, as DNA: TGCGCCAGCAGCTTGGGAAGGACATTCCCCTACGAGCAGTACTTC. This chain joins TRBV5-1 and TRBJ2-7; the D gene is possibly TRBD1 (5 bases). V was trimmed by 0 bases and J by 2 bases, leaving 12 bases between them. The germline V gene has CDR1 SGHRS and CDR2 YFSETQ. The CDR3 covers 15 residues.

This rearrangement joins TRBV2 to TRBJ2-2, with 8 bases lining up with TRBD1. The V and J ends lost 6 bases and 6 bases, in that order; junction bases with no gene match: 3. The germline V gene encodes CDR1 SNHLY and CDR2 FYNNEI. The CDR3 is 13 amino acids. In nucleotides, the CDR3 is TGTGCCAGCAGGGACAGGGTTGCCGGGGAGCTGTTTTTT. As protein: CASRDRVAGELFF. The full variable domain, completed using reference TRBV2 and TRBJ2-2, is EPEVTQTPSHQVTQMGQEVILRCVPISNHLYFYWYRQILGQKVEFLVSFYNNEISEKSEIFDDQFSVERPDGSNFTLKIRSTKLEDSAMYFCASRDRVAGELFFGEGSRLTVL.

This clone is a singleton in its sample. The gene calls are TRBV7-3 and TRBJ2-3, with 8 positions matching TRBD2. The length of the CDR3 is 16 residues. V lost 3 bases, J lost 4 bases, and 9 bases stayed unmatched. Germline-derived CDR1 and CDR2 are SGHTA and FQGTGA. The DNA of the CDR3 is TGTGCCAGCAGCTTCCTTCAAGCGGGAGTGGCAGATACGCAGTATTTT. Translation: CASSFLQAGVADTQYF.

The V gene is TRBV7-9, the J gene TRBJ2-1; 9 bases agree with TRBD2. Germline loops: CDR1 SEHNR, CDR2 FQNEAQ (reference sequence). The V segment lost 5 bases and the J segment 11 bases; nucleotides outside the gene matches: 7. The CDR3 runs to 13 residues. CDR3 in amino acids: CASSPTSGPKQFF. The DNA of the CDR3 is TGTGCCAGCAGCCCGACTAGCGGACCCAAGCAGTTCTTC.

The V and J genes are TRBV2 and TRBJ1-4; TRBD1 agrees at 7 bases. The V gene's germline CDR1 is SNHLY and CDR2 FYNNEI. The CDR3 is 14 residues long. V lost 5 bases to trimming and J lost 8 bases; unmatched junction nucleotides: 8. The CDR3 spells CASSSDWTGEKLFF. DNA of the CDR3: TGTGCCAGCAGTTCTGACTGGACAGGCGAAAAACTGTTTTTT.

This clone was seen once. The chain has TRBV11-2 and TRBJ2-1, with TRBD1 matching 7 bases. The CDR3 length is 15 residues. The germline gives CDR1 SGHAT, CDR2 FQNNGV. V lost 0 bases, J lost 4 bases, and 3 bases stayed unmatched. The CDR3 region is CASSLDPGQYNEQFF. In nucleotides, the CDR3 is TGTGCCAGCAGCTTAGATCCGGGACAGTACAATGAGCAGTTCTTC.

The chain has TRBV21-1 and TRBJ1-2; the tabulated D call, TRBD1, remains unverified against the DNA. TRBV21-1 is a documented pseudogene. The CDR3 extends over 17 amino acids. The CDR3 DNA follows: TGTGCCAGCAGCAAAGGGAAGAGGCAGGGGGGTAACTATGGCTACACCTTC. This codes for CASSKGKRQGGNYGYTF.

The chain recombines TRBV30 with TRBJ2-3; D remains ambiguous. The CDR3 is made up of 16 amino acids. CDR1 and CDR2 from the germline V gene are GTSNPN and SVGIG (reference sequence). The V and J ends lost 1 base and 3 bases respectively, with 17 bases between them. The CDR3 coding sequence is TGTGCCTGGAGTGGTTGGGCTCTCACTCGAACAGATACGCAGTATTTT. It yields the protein CAWSGWALTRTDTQYF.

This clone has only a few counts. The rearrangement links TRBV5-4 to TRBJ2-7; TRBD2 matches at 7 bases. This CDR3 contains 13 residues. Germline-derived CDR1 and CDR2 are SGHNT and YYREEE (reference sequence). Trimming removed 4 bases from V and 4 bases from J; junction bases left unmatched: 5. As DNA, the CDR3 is TGTGCCAGCAGCCAAAGCGGGACGTACGAGCAGTACTTC. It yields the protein CASSQSGTYEQYF. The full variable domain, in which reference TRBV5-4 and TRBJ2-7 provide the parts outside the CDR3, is ETGVTQSPTHLIKTRGQQVTLRCSSQSGHNTVSWYQQALGQGPQFIFQYYREEENGRGNFPPRFSGLQFPNYSSELNVNALELDDSALYLCASSQSGTYEQYFGPGTRLTVT.

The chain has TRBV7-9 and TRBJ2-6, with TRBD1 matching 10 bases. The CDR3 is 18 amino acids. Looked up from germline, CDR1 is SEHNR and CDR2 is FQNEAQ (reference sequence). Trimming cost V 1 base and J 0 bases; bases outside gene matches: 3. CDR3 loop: CASSLGWTGGSGANVLTF. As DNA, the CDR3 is TGTGCCAGCAGCTTAGGGTGGACAGGGGGCTCTGGGGCCAACGTCCTGACTTTC.

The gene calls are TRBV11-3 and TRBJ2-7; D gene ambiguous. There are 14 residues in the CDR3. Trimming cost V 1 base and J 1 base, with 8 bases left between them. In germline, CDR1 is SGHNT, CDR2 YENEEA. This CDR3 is CASSLVRGSYEQYF. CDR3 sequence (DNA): TGTGCCAGCAGCTTAGTCCGTGGATCCTACGAGCAGTACTTC.

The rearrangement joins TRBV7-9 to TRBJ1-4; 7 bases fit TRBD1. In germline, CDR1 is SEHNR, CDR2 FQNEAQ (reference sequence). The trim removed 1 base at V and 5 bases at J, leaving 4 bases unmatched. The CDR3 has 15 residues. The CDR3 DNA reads TGTGCCAGCAGCTTAGATCAGGGGGTGAATGAAAAACTGTTTTTT. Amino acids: CASSLDQGVNEKLFF.